The sequence of this T cell receptor (beta chain) was determined in a study of blood T cell repertoires in COVID-19. Study background: PBMCs, B-cell-depleted T cells, or T cells provided the cDNA or gDNA that made up the material.

As processed by the authors: Amplification from reference gene primers served as the basis for estimated nucleated cell counts. Assay used: immunoSEQ multiplex PCR; TCRdb lists only in-frame clones, some missing. That table gives V, J and clone size, and the DNA gave D and trimming. The sample carries around 200,000 clones, 75% to 90% recorded once. The V gene lost 5 bases and the J gene lost 0 bases, with 11 bases spanning the gap. The germline gives CDR1 SGHTA, CDR2 FQGNSA. This CDR3 is built from 14 residues. This chain joins TRBV7-2 and TRBJ2-7; D might be TRBD1 (6 bases). This clonotype was obtained from a human donor in a cohort sampled during active COVID-19. What was sequenced was peripheral blood. The chain's CDR3 is CASSTRDTSYEQYF. The CDR3 bases are TGTGCCAGCAGCACTCGGGACACCTCCTACGAGCAGTACTTC.